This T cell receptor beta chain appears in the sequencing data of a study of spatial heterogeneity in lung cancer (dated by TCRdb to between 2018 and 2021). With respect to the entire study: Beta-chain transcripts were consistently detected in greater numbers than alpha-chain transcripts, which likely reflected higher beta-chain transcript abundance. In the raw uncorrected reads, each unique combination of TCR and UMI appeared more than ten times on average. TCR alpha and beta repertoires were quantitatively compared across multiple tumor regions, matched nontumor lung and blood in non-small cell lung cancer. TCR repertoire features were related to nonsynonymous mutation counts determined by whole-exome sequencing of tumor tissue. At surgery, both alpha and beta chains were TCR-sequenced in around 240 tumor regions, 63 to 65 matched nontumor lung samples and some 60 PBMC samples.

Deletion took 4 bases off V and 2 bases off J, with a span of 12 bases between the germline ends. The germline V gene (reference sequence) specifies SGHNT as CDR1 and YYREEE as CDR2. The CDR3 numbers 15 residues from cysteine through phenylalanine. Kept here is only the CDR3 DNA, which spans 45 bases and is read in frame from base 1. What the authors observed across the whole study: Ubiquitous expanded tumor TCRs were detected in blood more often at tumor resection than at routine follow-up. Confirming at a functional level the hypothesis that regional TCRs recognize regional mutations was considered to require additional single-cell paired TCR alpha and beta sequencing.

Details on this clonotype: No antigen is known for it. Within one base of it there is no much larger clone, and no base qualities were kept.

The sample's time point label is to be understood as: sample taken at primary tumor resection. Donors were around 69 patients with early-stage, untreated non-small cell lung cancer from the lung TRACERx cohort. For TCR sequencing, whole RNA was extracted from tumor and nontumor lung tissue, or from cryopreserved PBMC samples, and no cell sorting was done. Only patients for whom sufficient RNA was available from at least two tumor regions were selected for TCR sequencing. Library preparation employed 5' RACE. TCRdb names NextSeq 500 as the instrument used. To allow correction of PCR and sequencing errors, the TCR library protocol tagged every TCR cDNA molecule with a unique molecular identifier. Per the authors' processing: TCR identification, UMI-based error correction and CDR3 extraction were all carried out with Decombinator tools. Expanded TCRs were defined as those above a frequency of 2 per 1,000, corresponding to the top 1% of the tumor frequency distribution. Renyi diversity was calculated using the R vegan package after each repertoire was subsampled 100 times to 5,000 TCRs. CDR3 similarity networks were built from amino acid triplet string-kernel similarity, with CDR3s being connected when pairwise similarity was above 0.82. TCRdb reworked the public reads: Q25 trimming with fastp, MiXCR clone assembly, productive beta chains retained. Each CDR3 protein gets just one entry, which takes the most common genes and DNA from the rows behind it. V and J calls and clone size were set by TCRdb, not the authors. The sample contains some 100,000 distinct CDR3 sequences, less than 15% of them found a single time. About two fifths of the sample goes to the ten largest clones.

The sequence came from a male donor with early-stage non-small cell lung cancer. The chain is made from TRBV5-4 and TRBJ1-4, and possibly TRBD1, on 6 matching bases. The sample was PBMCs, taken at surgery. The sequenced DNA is TGTGCCAGCAGCCAGGGGATTAGCACTAATGAAAAACTGTTTTTT. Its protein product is CASSQGISTNEKLFF.